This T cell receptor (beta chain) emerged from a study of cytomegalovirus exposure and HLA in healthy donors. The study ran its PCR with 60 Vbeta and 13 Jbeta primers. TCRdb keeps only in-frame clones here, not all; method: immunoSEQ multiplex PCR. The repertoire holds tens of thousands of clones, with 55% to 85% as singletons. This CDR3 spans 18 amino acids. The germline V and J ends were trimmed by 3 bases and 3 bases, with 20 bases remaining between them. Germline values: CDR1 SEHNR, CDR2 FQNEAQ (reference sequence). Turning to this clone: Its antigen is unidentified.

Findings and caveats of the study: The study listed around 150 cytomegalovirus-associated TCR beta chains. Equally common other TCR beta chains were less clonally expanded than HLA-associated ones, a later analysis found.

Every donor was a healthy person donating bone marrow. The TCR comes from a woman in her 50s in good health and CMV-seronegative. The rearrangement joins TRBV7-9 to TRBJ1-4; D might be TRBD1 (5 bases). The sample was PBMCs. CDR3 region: CASSFRGRALQANEKLFF. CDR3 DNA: TGTGCCAGCAGCTTCCGCGGCAGGGCCCTGCAGGCTAATGAAAAACTGTTTTTT.